This TCR beta chain was profiled in a study of early T cells in non-severe SARS-CoV-2 infection. Researchers attached unique molecular identifiers to individual cDNA molecules. TCRdb fed the 5' RACE reads into MiXCR, producing one record per CDR3 protein. The sample carries about 34,000 distinct CDR3 sequences, 6% to 7% recorded once. The specimen sequenced was whole blood. This receptor was obtained from an adult who was a healthcare worker with PCR-confirmed SARS-CoV-2 infection or an uninfected control (not recorded which).

CDR3 sequence: CASSQEFTGGEAFF. Here the CDR3 DNA reads TGCGCCAGCAGCCAAGAATTTACAGGGGGTGAAGCTTTCTTT. The gene calls are TRBV4-3 and TRBJ1-1; 8 bases map to TRBD1. Trimming removed 0 bases from V and 7 bases from J; junction bases left unmatched: 4. The CDR3 totals 14 residues. Germline V CDR1 and CDR2: LGHNA, YSLEER.